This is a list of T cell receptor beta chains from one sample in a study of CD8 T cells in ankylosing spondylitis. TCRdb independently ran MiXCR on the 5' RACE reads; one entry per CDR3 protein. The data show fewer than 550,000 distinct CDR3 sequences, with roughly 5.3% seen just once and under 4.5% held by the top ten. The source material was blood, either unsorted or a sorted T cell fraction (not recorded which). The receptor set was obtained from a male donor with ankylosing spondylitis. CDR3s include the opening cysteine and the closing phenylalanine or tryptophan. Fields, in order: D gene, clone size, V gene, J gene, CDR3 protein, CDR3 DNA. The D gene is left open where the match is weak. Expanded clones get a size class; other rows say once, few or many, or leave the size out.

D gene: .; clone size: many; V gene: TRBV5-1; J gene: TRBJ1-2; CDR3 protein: CASSLDWGGNYGYTF; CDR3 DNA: TGCGCCAGCAGCTTGGATTGGGGGGGAAACTATGGCTACACCTTC
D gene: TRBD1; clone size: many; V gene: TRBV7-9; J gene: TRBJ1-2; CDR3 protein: CASSPLTGEGGYTF; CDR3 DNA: TGTGCCAGCAGCCCCCTGACAGGGGAGGGTGGCTACACCTTC
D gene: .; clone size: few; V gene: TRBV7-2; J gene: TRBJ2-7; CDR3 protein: CASSWPGTEQYF; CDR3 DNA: TGTGCCAGCAGCTGGCCTGGAACCGAGCAGTACTTC
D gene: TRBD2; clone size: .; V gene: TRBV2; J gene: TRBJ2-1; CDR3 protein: CASSGKMRVAGDPEQFF; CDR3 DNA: TGTGCCAGCAGTGGAAAGATGAGGGTAGCGGGAGATCCTGAGCAGTTCTTC
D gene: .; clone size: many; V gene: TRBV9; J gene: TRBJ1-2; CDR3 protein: CASSVGRAYTF; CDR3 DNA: TGTGCCAGCAGCGTAGGAAGAGCCTACACCTTC
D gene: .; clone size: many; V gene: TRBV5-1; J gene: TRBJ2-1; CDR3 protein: CASSSGGSYNEQFF; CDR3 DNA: TGCGCCAGCAGCTCCGGGGGATCCTACAATGAGCAGTTCTTC
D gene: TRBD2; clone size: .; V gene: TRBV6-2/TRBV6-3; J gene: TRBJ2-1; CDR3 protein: CASTHGGGGSYNEQFF; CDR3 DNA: TGTGCCAGCACCCACGGGGGGGGCGGATCCTACAATGAGCAGTTCTTC
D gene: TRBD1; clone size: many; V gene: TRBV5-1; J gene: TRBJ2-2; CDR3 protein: CASKQGGTGELFF; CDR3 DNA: TGCGCCAGCAAACAGGGGGGCACCGGGGAGCTGTTTTTT
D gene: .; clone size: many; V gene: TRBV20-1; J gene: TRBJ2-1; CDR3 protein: CSARDQRGEGYNEQFF; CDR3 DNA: TGCAGTGCTAGAGATCAGAGGGGGGAGGGTTACAATGAGCAGTTCTTC
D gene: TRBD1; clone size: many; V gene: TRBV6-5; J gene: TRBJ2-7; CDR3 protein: CASSYRDRVYEQYF; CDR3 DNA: TGTGCCAGCAGCTACCGGGACAGGGTTTACGAGCAGTACTTC